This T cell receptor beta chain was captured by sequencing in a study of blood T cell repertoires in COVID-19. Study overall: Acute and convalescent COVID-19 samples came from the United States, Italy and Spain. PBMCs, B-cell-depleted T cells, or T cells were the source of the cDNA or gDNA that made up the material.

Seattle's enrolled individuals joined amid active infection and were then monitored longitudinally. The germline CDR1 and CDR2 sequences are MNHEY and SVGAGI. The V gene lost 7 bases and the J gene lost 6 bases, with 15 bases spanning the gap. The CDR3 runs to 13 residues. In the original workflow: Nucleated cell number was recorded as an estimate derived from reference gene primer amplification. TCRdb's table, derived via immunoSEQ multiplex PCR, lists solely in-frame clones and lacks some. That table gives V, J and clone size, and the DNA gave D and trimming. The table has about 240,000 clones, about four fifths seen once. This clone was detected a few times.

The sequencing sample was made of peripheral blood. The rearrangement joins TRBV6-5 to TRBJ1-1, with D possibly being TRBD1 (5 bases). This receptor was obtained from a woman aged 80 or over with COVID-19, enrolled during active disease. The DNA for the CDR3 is TGTGCCAGCATCATATTCCAGGGCGCTGAAGCTTTCTTT. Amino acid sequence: CASIIFQGAEAFF.